The sample holds one count of the clone carrying this T cell receptor beta chain. The antigen remains unidentified. The PCR contained 60 Vbeta and 13 Jbeta primers. Data came from immunoSEQ multiplex PCR; TCRdb stores just in-frame clones and leaves some out. Among 150,000 to 200,000 clones listed, about 80% were seen once. The donors comprised healthy bone marrow donors. This CDR3 region has 16 residues. V shed 5 bases, J shed 4 bases, and the junction held 7 bases outside the gene matches. CDR1 MRHNA and CDR2 SNTAGT come from the germline V gene. This sample is drawn from a study of cytomegalovirus exposure and HLA in healthy donors. Study conclusions and caveats: Roughly even sequencing depth across donors was the assumption behind the presence/absence analyses. A link between a missense DCLRE1C variant and TCR beta V- and J-gene trimming emerged from a later analysis. The study flagged about 160 TCR beta chains as cytomegalovirus-associated.

Material: PBMCs. The TCR was taken from a woman aged 18-29 years in good health and CMV-seropositive. J is TRBJ2-2 and V is TRBV6-4, with 10 bases fitting TRBD2. As DNA, the CDR3 is TGTGCCAGCAGTCGTCTAGCGGGGGATACCACCGGGGAGCTGTTTTTT. Protein sequence: CASSRLAGDTTGELFF.